This T cell receptor (beta chain) was profiled in a study of blood T cell repertoires in COVID-19. The wider study: COVID-19 samples, acute and convalescent, were from the United States, Italy and Spain. Nucleic acid was either cDNA or gDNA, and it came from T cells, B-cell-depleted T cells, or PBMCs.

This clone was observed once. The authors' processing: Researchers report that nucleated cell counts were estimated from reference gene primer amplification. Sequenced by immunoSEQ multiplex PCR; TCRdb stores in-frame clones only, minus some. V, J and clone size derive from that table, while D and trimming were established from the DNA sequence. The top ten clones hold about 9.6% of a sample with 150,000 to 200,000 clones, 86% of them seen once. Germline V gene sequence: CDR1 LGHNT, CDR2 FRNRAP. The CDR3 extends over 14 amino acids. Trimming at V came to 9 bases and at J to 7 bases, leaving 8 bases not matched to a gene.

The receptor's source is a man aged 50-60 years with active or convalescent COVID-19. V usage is TRBV12-5 and J usage is TRBJ1-6; 8 bases agree with TRBD1. Sample: peripheral blood. CDR3 nucleotide sequence: TGTGCTAGCAAACCATGGGACAGGAATTCACCCCTCCACTTT. This codes for CASKPWDRNSPLHF.